Below are 25 T cell receptor beta chains sequenced from a single sample in a study of OX40 agonist ivuxolimab in advanced cancers. The table came from immunoSEQ multiplex PCR; TCRdb's copy has only in-frame clones and leaves some out. The sample shows fewer than 25,000 clones, approximately 80% of them seen only once. The material sequenced was CD4+ or CD8+ T cells sorted from blood, taken in a trial of the OX40 agonist ivuxolimab. The receptor source for this set is an adult with an advanced solid tumor such as melanoma, head and neck, liver or kidney cancer.

The chain employs TRBV27 and TRBJ2-7; D assignment may be TRBD1 or TRBD2 (6 bases each). CDR3 size: 15 residues. V lost 5 bases and J lost 3, with 17 bases in between. The V gene's germline CDR1 is MNHEY and CDR2 SMNVEV (reference sequence). The CDR3 protein is CASSPRGGGNYEQYF. CDR3 bases: TGTGCCAGCAGTCCCAGGGGAGGTGGAAACTACGAGCAGTACTTC.

This clone has a handful of counts. This chain links TRBV4-3 with TRBJ1-6; D uncertain. The germline V gene has CDR1 LGHNA and CDR2 YSLEER. V was pared by 0 bases and J by 3 bases, with 21 bases between. The CDR3 runs to 20 residues. Here the CDR3 reads CASSQDLQSSESLYNSPLHF. In nucleotides, the CDR3 is TGCGCCAGCAGCCAAGATTTACAGAGCAGCGAATCACTCTATAATTCACCCCTCCACTTT.

The CDR3 protein is CASSVDPGGSTDTQYF. CDR3 nucleotide sequence: TGTGCCAGCAGCGTAGATCCGGGAGGGAGCACAGATACGCAGTATTTT. J is TRBJ2-3 and V is TRBV9; 8 positions agree with TRBD2. This CDR3 contains 16 residues. Germline V gene lookup returns CDR1 SGDLS and CDR2 YYNGEE. V lost 0 bases, J lost 0 bases, and 3 bases stayed unmatched.

This clone was detected only once. V is TRBV7-9 and J is TRBJ2-1; 12 bases line up with TRBD2. Germline V gene lookup returns CDR1 SEHNR and CDR2 FQNEAQ (reference sequence). The CDR3 is made up of 16 amino acids. Unmatched junction bases numbered 10, after V lost 5 bases and J lost 8 bases. The CDR3 nucleotides are TGTGCCAGCAGCCCTTGGGAGCTAGCGGGAGGGGATGAGCAGTTCTTC. Its translation: CASSPWELAGGDEQFF. Drawing the rest from reference TRBV7-9 and TRBJ2-1, the complete variable domain is DTGVSQNPRHKITKRGQNVTFRCDPISEHNRLYWYRQTLGQGPEFLTYFQNEAQLEKSRLLSDRFSAERPKGSFSTLEIQRTEQGDSAMYLCASSPWELAGGDEQFFGPGTRLTVL.

The CDR3 coding sequence is TGTGCCAGCAGCCTAGGGGATGAGACCCAGTACTTC. Its translation: CASSLGDETQYF. This chain uses TRBV7-4 with TRBJ2-5, with D perhaps matching TRBD1 (5 bases). The germline gives CDR1 SGHVT, CDR2 SQSDAQ. Trimming took 5 bases from V and 5 from J, leaving 9 bases between them. The CDR3 is 12 residues long.

The chain joins TRBV5-1 to TRBJ2-7; 8 positions match TRBD2. There are 16 residues in the CDR3. The trim removed 0 bases at V and 0 bases at J, leaving 5 bases unmatched. Germline V lookup: CDR1 SGHRS, CDR2 YFSETQ. Here the CDR3 DNA reads TGCGCCAGCAGCTTGGTACCCAGCGGGAGCTCCTACGAGCAGTACTTC. It encodes CASSLVPSGSSYEQYF.

V is TRBV6-6 and J is TRBJ1-6; D perhaps matches TRBD1 (5 bases). The CDR3 is 13 amino acids. Trimming stripped 8 bases from V and 6 bases from J, with 11 bases between. The germline gives CDR1 MNHNY, CDR2 SVGAGI (reference sequence). The CDR3 loop reads CASLQGLNSPLHF. The CDR3 DNA is TGTGCCAGCCTCCAGGGACTTAATTCACCCCTCCACTTT.

The chain employs TRBV15 and TRBJ1-1; tentatively, D is TRBD1 (5 bases). Trimming took 0 bases from V and 4 from J, leaving 15 bases between them. Germline assignment: CDR1 LNHNV and CDR2 YYDKDF (reference sequence). This CDR3 spans 16 amino acids. CDR3 region: CATSRDRRGAVTEAFF. The CDR3 DNA follows: TGTGCCACCAGCAGAGATCGGCGAGGGGCGGTCACTGAAGCTTTCTTT.

The chain couples TRBV11-3 to TRBJ2-5; either TRBD1 or TRBD2 may fit D (7 bases each). The CDR3 is 16 residues long. Looked up from germline, CDR1 is SGHNT and CDR2 is YENEEA. Deletions cut 5 bases from V and 5 bases from J, with 21 bases between. The CDR3 DNA reads TGTGCCAGCAGCCCCAGGGGGGGCTTGAAGAAGGAGACCCAGTACTTC. Protein product: CASSPRGGLKKETQYF.

The chain couples TRBV9 to TRBJ2-6; D gene uncertain. V lost 0 bases, J lost 0 bases, and 13 bases lay in between. The V gene's germline CDR1 is SGDLS and CDR2 YYNGEE. CDR3 length: 18 residues. CDR3 sequence: CASSVAVQWHSGANVLTF. The CDR3 DNA reads TGTGCCAGCAGCGTAGCGGTCCAATGGCACTCTGGGGCCAACGTCCTGACTTTC.

This clone was recorded at least ten times. For the CDR3, the DNA is TGTGCCAGCAGCAAATCCGGGACTAGCGGGAACACCGGGGAGCTGTTTTTT. Its protein product is CASSKSGTSGNTGELFF. This chain connects TRBV21-1 to TRBJ2-2; the table assigns TRBD2, which was not confirmed against the DNA. TRBV21-1 has pseudogene status. CDR3 length: 17 residues.

The V call is TRBV6-1, the J call TRBJ2-7; tentative D call: TRBD1 (6 bases). V lost 1 base and J lost 2, with 15 bases in between. The CDR3 is made up of 16 amino acids. Germline CDR1 reads MNHNS; CDR2 reads SASEGT. DNA for the CDR3: TGTGCCAGCAGTGAAGAGCTTGGGACACTCGCCTACGAGCAGTACTTC. It codes for CASSEELGTLAYEQYF.

The genes are TRBV9 and TRBJ2-7; D could derive from TRBD1 or TRBD2 (5 bases each). The CDR3 covers 14 residues. Germline CDR1 reads SGDLS; CDR2 reads YYNGEE. The V and J ends lost 5 bases and 1 base respectively, with 13 bases between them. The CDR3 reads CASSEGRASYEQYF. The CDR3 DNA follows: TGTGCCAGCAGTGAGGGCAGGGCTTCCTACGAGCAGTACTTC.

The chain combines TRBV7-9 with TRBJ2-4, with 10 bases identical to TRBD1. From germline, CDR1 is SEHNR and CDR2 FQNEAQ (reference sequence). The CDR3 spans 17 residues. V dropped 11 bases and J dropped 1; count of bases not matched to a gene: 14. CDR3 region: CASSGTGVLGAKNIQYF. The CDR3 DNA sequence: TGTGCCTCCTCCGGGACAGGGGTTTTGGGTGCCAAAAACATTCAGTACTTC.

The rearrangement uses TRBV7-9 and TRBJ2-1; D is unresolved. The length of the CDR3 is 14 residues. Trimming removed 5 bases from V and 1 base from J, with 9 bases in between. CDR1 SEHNR and CDR2 FQNEAQ come from the germline V gene (reference sequence). The chain's CDR3 is CASSVPSSYNEQFF. The CDR3 DNA follows: TGTGCCAGCAGCGTTCCTAGTTCCTACAATGAGCAGTTCTTC. Together with reference TRBV7-9 and TRBJ2-1, the CDR3 gives the full variable domain: DTGVSQNPRHKITKRGQNVTFRCDPISEHNRLYWYRQTLGQGPEFLTYFQNEAQLEKSRLLSDRFSAERPKGSFSTLEIQRTEQGDSAMYLCASSVPSSYNEQFFGPGTRLTVL.

The chain carries TRBV6-1 and TRBJ2-7, with 8 bases that match TRBD2. J gave up 8 bases and V 4 bases, and 13 bases lay outside the gene matches. This CDR3 is built from 15 residues. Germline V gene data show CDR1 as MNHNS and CDR2 as SASEGT. CDR3 DNA sequence: TGTGCCAGCAGTGTGGGCGGGGGGCGATTGGTACAGCAGTACTTC. Its translation is CASSVGGGRLVQQYF.

This clone is deemed medium-sized. The chain combines TRBV27 with TRBJ2-7; possible D gene TRBD2, 5 bases. The CDR3 is 12 amino acids. The V gene's germline CDR1 is MNHEY and CDR2 SMNVEV (reference sequence). The V and J ends lost 4 bases and 4 bases respectively, with 8 bases between them. In DNA, the CDR3 is TGTGCCAGCAGTTCCCGGGGTTACGAGCAGTACTTC. This codes for CASSSRGYEQYF.

The chain carries TRBV7-9 and TRBJ1-1; D remains unclear. V was cut by 4 bases and J by 0 bases, with 3 bases left in between. The germline V gene encodes CDR1 SEHNR and CDR2 FQNEAQ (reference sequence). CDR3 length equals 12 residues. The CDR3 nucleotides read TGTGCCAGCAGCTATATGAACACTGAAGCTTTCTTT. Translating gives CASSYMNTEAFF. The full variable domain, rest sourced from reference TRBV7-9 and TRBJ1-1, is DTGVSQNPRHKITKRGQNVTFRCDPISEHNRLYWYRQTLGQGPEFLTYFQNEAQLEKSRLLSDRFSAERPKGSFSTLEIQRTEQGDSAMYLCASSYMNTEAFFGQGTRLTVV.

The chain recombines TRBV9 with TRBJ2-2, with D perhaps TRBD1 (5 bases). V was shortened by 1 base and J by 2 bases, with 6 bases between the two germline ends. Germline values: CDR1 SGDLS, CDR2 YYNGEE. The CDR3 has 14 amino acids. The CDR3 DNA sequence: TGTGCCAGCAGCGTACAGGGTAACACCGGGGAGCTGTTTTTT. Protein: CASSVQGNTGELFF.

The V and J genes are TRBV7-3 and TRBJ2-7, with a possible D match to TRBD2 (7 bases). Germline V lookup: CDR1 SGHTA, CDR2 FQGTGA. This CDR3 has 14 residues. V was shortened by 2 bases and J by 5 bases, with 13 bases between the two germline ends. The CDR3 here is CASSLGGGAHEQYF. Written as DNA, the CDR3 is TGTGCCAGCAGCTTAGGGGGGGGCGCCCACGAGCAGTACTTC.

The CDR3 sequence: CSVERREAGTAYEQYF. Here the CDR3 DNA reads TGCAGCGTTGAAAGGAGGGAAGCCGGGACAGCCTACGAGCAGTACTTC. The genes are TRBV29-1 and TRBJ2-7; D might be TRBD1 (7 bases). CDR1 is SQVTM and CDR2 is ANQGSEA in the germline V gene. The CDR3 spans 16 residues. Trimming cost V 2 bases and J 2 bases, with 19 bases left between them.

This chain links TRBV5-6 with TRBJ2-7; D possibly matches TRBD1 or TRBD2 (5 bases each). The CDR3 length is 13 residues. Germline loops: CDR1 SGHDT, CDR2 YYEEEE. V was shortened by 3 bases and J by 4 bases, with 11 bases between the two germline ends. CDR3 region: CASSSGASYEQYF. CDR3 nucleotides: TGTGCCAGCAGCTCCGGGGCCTCGTACGAGCAGTACTTC.

A few counts support this clone. The CDR3 coding sequence is TGCAGTGCTCGAAGGTCTAGCGGCTGGTACTTC. Its translation: CSARRSSGWYF. The genes are TRBV20-1 and TRBJ2-7; 7 bases agree with TRBD2. Germline trimming cut 5 bases from V and 12 bases from J; bases unmatched to any gene: 10. CDR3 size: 11 residues. Germline-derived CDR1 and CDR2 are DFQATT and SNEGSKA (reference sequence).

The chain links TRBV27 to TRBJ2-7, with 7 positions matching TRBD2. Per germline, CDR1 MNHEY and CDR2 SMNVEV (reference sequence). V lost 7 bases and J lost 6; bases outside the gene matches: 9. This CDR3 spans 13 amino acids. In DNA form, the CDR3 reads TGTGCCAGCACCGGGGAGGGAGCCTTCGAGCAGTACTTC. Translation gives CASTGEGAFEQYF.

This chain connects TRBV27 to TRBJ1-4, with D possibly matching TRBD1 (6 bases). Germline CDR1 reads MNHEY; CDR2 reads SMNVEV (reference sequence). The CDR3 length is 15 residues. Trimming pared 2 bases from V and 7 bases from J, leaving 14 bases between. The CDR3 DNA follows: TGTGCCAGCAGTTTACTTGGCAAGGGGGGTGAAAAACTGTTTTTT. Translated, it gives CASSLLGKGGEKLFF.